This entry lists 20 T cell receptor beta chains sequenced from one sample in a study of Ad26.COV2.S vaccination and SARS-CoV-2 variants. The sample's treatment: around 19 received Ad26.COV2.S at low or high dose, single or two shots; about 5 received placebo; per-sample allocation not given. The investigators took samples on day 63 after the first vaccine or placebo injection. Libraries were prepared by immunoSEQ multiplex PCR; TCRdb keeps only in-frame clonotypes and omits some of them. The repertoire holds 510,000 or so clones, with around 85% as singletons. This sample comprised peripheral blood, obtained in a trial of Ad26.COV2.S vaccine versus placebo. The receptors derive from a person between 18 and 59 years old who received the Ad26.COV2.S COVID-19 vaccine or a placebo.

In its sample, this clone was seen once. The chain carries TRBV19 and TRBJ2-5; the D gene is possibly TRBD1 (7 bases). Germline V lookup: CDR1 LNHDA, CDR2 SQIVND (reference sequence). V was cut by 5 bases and J by 1 base, with 14 bases left in between. The CDR3 loop spans 15 amino acids. The CDR3 region has the DNA TGTGCCAGTAGTCCAGGGGGGTTCCCCCAAGAGACCCAGTACTTC. Translation gives CASSPGGFPQETQYF.

The V and J genes are TRBV6-6 and TRBJ2-1; D remains unclear. The CDR3 covers 15 residues. V lost 6 bases and J lost 0, with 12 bases in between. Germline V gene sequence: CDR1 MNHNY, CDR2 SVGAGI (reference sequence). CDR3 protein: CASRTGRSSYNEQFF. CDR3 coding DNA: TGTGCCAGCAGGACGGGTAGGAGCTCCTACAATGAGCAGTTCTTC.

The chain is built from TRBV4-1 and TRBJ1-1, with no clear D. Trimming cost V 2 bases and J 1 base, with 8 bases left between them. The CDR3 runs to 14 residues. The V gene's germline CDR1 is MGHRA and CDR2 YSYEKL. CDR3 in amino acids: CASSQYAENTEAFF. CDR3 coding DNA: TGCGCCAGCAGCCAATATGCAGAGAACACTGAAGCTTTCTTT.

The V and J genes are TRBV9 and TRBJ2-1; TRBD2 matches at 16 bases. The germline V gene has CDR1 SGDLS and CDR2 YYNGEE. Trimming took 4 bases from V and 7 from J; bases not matched to a gene: 14. This CDR3 has 19 residues. CDR3 sequence (DNA): TGTGCCAGCAGCACATCCGGGACTAGCGGGAGGGCCGGTCGGAATGAGCAGTTCTTC. This gives the protein CASSTSGTSGRAGRNEQFF.

There are a few counts of this clone. The chain is built from TRBV30 and TRBJ1-2; D gene uncertain. V lost 4 bases to trimming and J lost 0 bases, with 12 bases between them. The germline V gene has CDR1 GTSNPN and CDR2 SVGIG (reference sequence). The CDR3 loop spans 14 amino acids. This CDR3 is CAWIAGLANYGYTF. The CDR3 nucleotides are TGTGCCTGGATTGCCGGACTGGCTAACTATGGCTACACCTTC.

This chain joins TRBV9 and TRBJ1-3; D is unresolved. CDR1 and CDR2 (germline): SGDLS, YYNGEE. This CDR3 has 15 amino acids. With 3 bases removed from V and 0 bases from J, the gap between germline ends came to 10 bases. CDR3 loop: CASSAARASGNTIYF. In nucleotides, the CDR3 is TGTGCCAGCAGCGCCGCTAGGGCCTCTGGAAACACCATATATTTT.

The chain joins TRBV5-1 to TRBJ1-1; D gene unclear. V shed 0 bases and J shed 0 bases, with 9 bases lying between them. The CDR3 covers 15 residues. Germline V lookup: CDR1 SGHRS, CDR2 YFSETQ. The CDR3 sequence: CASSLASGLNTEAFF. CDR3 DNA sequence: TGCGCCAGCAGCTTGGCGTCAGGCCTGAACACTGAAGCTTTCTTT.

V usage is TRBV3-1 (or the pseudogene TRBV3-2) and J usage is TRBJ2-5, with D unresolved. Germline V gene sequence: CDR1 LGHDT, CDR2 YNNKEL (reference sequence). This CDR3 has 13 amino acids. V lost 3 bases to trimming and J lost 5 bases, with 10 bases between them. CDR3 nucleotide sequence: TGTGCCAGCAGCCATCAACCTCGGGAGACCCAGTACTTC. Translating it yields CASSHQPRETQYF.

V gene TRBV4-1 combines with J gene TRBJ1-6; no firm D call. This CDR3 region has 15 residues. V shed 6 bases and J shed 10 bases, with 19 bases lying between them. CDR1 and CDR2 from the germline V gene are MGHRA and YSYEKL. The CDR3 reads CASSPGPLKPSPLHF. CDR3 nucleotides: TGCGCCAGCAGTCCCGGGCCCCTGAAACCCTCACCCCTCCACTTT.

The chain uses TRBV19 and TRBJ2-5, with 7 bases that match TRBD2. This CDR3 contains 14 residues. Trimming at V came to 8 bases and at J to 5 bases, leaving 11 bases not matched to a gene. The germline CDR1 and CDR2 sequences are LNHDA and SQIVND (reference sequence). The CDR3, as DNA: TGTGCCAGTGCCCAGGGAGGGGCCCAGGAGACCCAGTACTTC. This sequence encodes CASAQGGAQETQYF.

This clone was seen just once. V and J are TRBV24-1 and TRBJ2-1; D is ambiguous. This CDR3 spans 14 amino acids. V lost 5 bases, J lost 0 bases, and 7 bases lay in between. CDR1 is KGHDR and CDR2 is SFDVKD in the germline V gene. The CDR3 coding sequence is TGTGCCACCAGTGCGGCAGGCTCCTACAATGAGCAGTTCTTC. Translating gives CATSAAGSYNEQFF.

The genes are TRBV11-3 and TRBJ2-3; D remains ambiguous. Germline V gene data show CDR1 as SGHNT and CDR2 as YENEEA. Trimming shortened V by 1 base and J by 8 bases, and 4 bases separated the two germline ends. The CDR3 has 11 residues. This chain's CDR3 is CASSLGGTQYF. The CDR3 bases are TGTGCCAGCAGCTTAGGAGGTACGCAGTATTTT.

CDR3 bases: TGCAGCGTTCCCACCGGGACAGGGCGCACTGAAGCTTTCTTT. Amino acids: CSVPTGTGRTEAFF. The V and J genes are TRBV29-1 and TRBJ1-1; 9 positions match TRBD1. Germline-derived CDR1 and CDR2 are SQVTM and ANQGSEA. CDR3 length equals 14 residues. The ends lost 5 bases at V and 4 bases at J; junction bases unmatched: 8.

This sequence joins TRBV7-2 and TRBJ1-3; D is ambiguous. Germline V CDR1 and CDR2: SGHTA, FQGNSA. The CDR3 contains 16 residues. V shed 3 bases and J shed 0 bases, with 12 bases lying between them. Here the CDR3 DNA reads TGTGCCAGCAGCTTCCGGGCTACTCTCTCTGGAAACACCATATATTTT. This codes for CASSFRATLSGNTIYF.

The V gene is TRBV7-2, the J gene TRBJ1-1; D ambiguous. There are 11 residues in the CDR3. Per germline, CDR1 SGHTA and CDR2 FQGNSA. Trimming took 5 bases from V and 6 from J, leaving 7 bases between them. The CDR3 sequence is CASSRGPEAFF. The CDR3 DNA sequence: TGTGCCAGCAGCCGAGGGCCTGAAGCTTTCTTT.

The rearrangement joins TRBV28 to TRBJ2-7, with TRBD2 identical over 7 bases. CDR3 length: 17 amino acids. Per the germline V gene, CDR1 is MDHEN and CDR2 is SYDVKM. V shed 2 bases, J shed 0 bases, and the junction held 10 bases outside the gene matches. The CDR3 sequence: CASSLPQAGSPSYEQYF. The CDR3 DNA reads as TGTGCCAGCAGTTTACCCCAAGCGGGATCGCCCTCCTACGAGCAGTACTTC.

The chain links TRBV7-2 to TRBJ1-3; perhaps TRBD1 as D (5 bases). The V end was cut by 5 bases, the J end by 10 bases, with 15 bases between. The CDR3 has 13 amino acids. CDR1 SGHTA and CDR2 FQGNSA come from the germline V gene. CDR3 in amino acids: CASSRVYGGTIYF. Here the CDR3 DNA reads TGTGCCAGCAGCCGAGTTTATGGGGGGACCATATATTTT.

The rearrangement links TRBV19 to TRBJ1-5; D is unresolved. The V gene lost 3 bases and the J gene lost 6 bases, with 12 bases spanning the gap. Germline V CDR1 and CDR2: LNHDA, SQIVND (reference sequence). This CDR3 has 14 residues. CDR3 bases: TGTGCCAGTAGTATGTTTAGCCCCCGTCAGCCCCAGCATTTT. This sequence encodes CASSMFSPRQPQHF.

This chain connects TRBV27 to TRBJ2-7, with 7 bases fitting TRBD1. This CDR3 spans 13 amino acids. The J segment lost 5 bases and the V segment lost 0 bases, leaving 1 base of the junction unmatched. CDR1 is MNHEY, CDR2 SMNVEV, per germline (reference sequence). CDR3 DNA sequence: TGTGCCAGCAGTTTATCAGGGGGCCACGAGCAGTACTTC. Translating it yields CASSLSGGHEQYF.

V usage is TRBV19 and J usage is TRBJ2-2; D call uncertain. V lost 3 bases to trimming and J lost 9 bases, with 14 bases between them. The CDR3 covers 14 residues. Germline V gene data show CDR1 as LNHDA and CDR2 as SQIVND (reference sequence). CDR3 DNA: TGTGCCAGTAGTATCAAGACTCCCCACCGGGAGCTGTTTTTT. Encoded protein: CASSIKTPHRELFF.